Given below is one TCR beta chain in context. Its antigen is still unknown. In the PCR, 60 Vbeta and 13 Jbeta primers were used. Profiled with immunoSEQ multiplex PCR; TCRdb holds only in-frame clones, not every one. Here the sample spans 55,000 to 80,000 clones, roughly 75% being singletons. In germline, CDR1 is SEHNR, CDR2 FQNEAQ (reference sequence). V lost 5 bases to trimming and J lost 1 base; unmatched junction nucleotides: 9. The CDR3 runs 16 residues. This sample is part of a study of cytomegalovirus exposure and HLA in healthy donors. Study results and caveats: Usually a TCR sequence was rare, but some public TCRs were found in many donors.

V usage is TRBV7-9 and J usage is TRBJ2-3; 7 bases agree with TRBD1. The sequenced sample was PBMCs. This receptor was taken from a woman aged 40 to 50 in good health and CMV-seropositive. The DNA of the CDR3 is TGTGCCAGCAGCCACTGGGGGACAGCGGGCACAGATACGCAGTATTTT. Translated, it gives CASSHWGTAGTDTQYF.